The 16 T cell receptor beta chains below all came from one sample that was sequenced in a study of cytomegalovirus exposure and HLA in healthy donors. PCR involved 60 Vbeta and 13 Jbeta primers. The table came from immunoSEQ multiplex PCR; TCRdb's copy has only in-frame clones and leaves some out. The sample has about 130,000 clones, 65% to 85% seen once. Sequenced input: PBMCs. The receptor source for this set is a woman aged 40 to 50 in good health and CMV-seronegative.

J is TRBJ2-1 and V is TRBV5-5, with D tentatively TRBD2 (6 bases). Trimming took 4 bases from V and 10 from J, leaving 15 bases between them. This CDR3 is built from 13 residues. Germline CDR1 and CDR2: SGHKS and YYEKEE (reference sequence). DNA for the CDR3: TGTGCCAGCAGCCAACTAGCTACGGGCGAGCAGTTCTTC. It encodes CASSQLATGEQFF.

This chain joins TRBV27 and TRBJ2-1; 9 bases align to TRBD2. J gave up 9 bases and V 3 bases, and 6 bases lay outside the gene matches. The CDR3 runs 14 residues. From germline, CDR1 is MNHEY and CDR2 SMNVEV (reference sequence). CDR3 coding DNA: TGTGCCAGCAGTTTTTCGGGACTAGCTAGTGAGCAGTTCTTC. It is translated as CASSFSGLASEQFF.

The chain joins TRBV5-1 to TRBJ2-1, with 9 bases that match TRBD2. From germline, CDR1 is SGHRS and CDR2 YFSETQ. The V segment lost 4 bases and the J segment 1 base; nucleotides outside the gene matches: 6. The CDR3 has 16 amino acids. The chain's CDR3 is CASSAPAGGSYNEQFF. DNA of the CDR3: TGCGCCAGCAGCGCCCCTGCGGGGGGGTCCTACAATGAGCAGTTCTTC.

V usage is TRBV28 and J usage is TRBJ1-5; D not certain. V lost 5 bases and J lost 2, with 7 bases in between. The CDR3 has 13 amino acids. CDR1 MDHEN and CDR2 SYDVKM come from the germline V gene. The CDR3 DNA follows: TGTGCCAGCAGTCCGGGAGGCAATCAGCCCCAGCATTTT. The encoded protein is CASSPGGNQPQHF.

CDR3 sequence: CASSPAWDRESEQYF. In DNA, the CDR3 is TGTGCCAGCTCACCAGCCTGGGACAGGGAGTCCGAGCAGTACTTC. This chain uses TRBV18 with TRBJ2-7, with 9 bases aligning to TRBD1. The CDR3 runs to 15 residues. The trim removed 2 bases at V and 6 bases at J, leaving 8 bases unmatched. Germline CDR1 is KGHSH and CDR2 is LQKENI.

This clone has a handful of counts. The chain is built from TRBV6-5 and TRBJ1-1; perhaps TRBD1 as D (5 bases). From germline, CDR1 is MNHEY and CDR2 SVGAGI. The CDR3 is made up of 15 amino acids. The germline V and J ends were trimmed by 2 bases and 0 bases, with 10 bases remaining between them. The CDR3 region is CASSYLDRVNTEAFF. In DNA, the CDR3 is TGTGCCAGCAGTTACCTTGACAGAGTGAACACTGAAGCTTTCTTT.

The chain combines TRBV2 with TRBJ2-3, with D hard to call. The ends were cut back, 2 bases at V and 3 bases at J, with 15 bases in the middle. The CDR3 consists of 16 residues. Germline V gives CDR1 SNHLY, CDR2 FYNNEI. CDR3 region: CASSEFSSLRTDTQYF. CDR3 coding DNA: TGTGCCAGCAGTGAATTTTCATCCTTACGGACAGATACGCAGTATTTT.

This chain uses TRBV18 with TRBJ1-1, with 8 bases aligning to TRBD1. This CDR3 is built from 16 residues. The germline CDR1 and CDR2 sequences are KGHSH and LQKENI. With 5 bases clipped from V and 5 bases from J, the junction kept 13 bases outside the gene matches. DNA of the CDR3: TGTGCCAGCTCATCTCAAACAGGGGGTGACGAGACTGAAGCTTTCTTT. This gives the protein CASSSQTGGDETEAFF.

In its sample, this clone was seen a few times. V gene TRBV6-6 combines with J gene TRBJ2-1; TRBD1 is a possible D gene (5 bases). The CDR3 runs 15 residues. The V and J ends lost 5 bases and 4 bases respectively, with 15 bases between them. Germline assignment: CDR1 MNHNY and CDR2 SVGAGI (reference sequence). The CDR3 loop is CASSPLGVWYNEQFF. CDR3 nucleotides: TGTGCCAGCAGTCCCCTAGGGGTATGGTACAATGAGCAGTTCTTC.

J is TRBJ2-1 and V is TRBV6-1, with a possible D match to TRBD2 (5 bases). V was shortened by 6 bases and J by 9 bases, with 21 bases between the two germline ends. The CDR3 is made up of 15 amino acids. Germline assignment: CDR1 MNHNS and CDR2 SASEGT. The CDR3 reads CASRPPGPPEGEQFF. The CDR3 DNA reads TGTGCCAGCAGGCCACCCGGGCCCCCAGAGGGTGAGCAGTTCTTC.

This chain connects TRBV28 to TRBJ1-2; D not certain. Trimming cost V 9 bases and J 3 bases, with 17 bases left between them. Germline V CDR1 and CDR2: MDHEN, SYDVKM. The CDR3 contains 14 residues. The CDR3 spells CASLEQRTYYGYTF. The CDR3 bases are TGTGCCAGTTTGGAACAGAGGACTTACTATGGCTACACCTTC.

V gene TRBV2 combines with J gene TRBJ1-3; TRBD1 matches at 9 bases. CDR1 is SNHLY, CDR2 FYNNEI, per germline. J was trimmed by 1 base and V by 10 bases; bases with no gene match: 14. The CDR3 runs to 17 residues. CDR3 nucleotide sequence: TGTGCCATCAATCGGCGGGACAGGGAAAAATCTGGAAACACCATATATTTT. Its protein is CAINRRDREKSGNTIYF.

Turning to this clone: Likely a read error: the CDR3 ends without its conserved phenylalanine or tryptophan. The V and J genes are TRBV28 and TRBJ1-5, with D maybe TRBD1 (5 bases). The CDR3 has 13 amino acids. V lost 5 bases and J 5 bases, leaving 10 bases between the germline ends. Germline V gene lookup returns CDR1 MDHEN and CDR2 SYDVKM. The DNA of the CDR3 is TGTGCCAGCAGTCCGGGGGTCGATCAGCCCCAGCATCTT. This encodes CASSPGVDQPQHL.

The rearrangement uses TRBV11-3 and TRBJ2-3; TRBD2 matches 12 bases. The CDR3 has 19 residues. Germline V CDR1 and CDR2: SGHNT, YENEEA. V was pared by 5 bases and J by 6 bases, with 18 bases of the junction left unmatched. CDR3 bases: TGTGCCAGCAGCAAAACCTTACCGGGACTAGCGGGCGTACTGGATACGCAGTATTTT. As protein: CASSKTLPGLAGVLDTQYF.

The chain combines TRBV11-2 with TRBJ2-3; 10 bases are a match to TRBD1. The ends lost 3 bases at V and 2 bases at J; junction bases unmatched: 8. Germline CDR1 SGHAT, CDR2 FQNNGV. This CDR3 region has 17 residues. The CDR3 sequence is CASSLTGGNWHTDTQYF. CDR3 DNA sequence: TGTGCCAGCAGCTTGACAGGGGGCAATTGGCACACAGATACGCAGTATTTT. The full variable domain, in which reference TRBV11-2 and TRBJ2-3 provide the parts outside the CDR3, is EAGVAQSPRYKIIEKRQSVAFWCNPISGHATLYWYQQILGQGPKLLIQFQNNGVVDDSQLPKDRFSAERLKGVDSTLKIQPAKLEDSAVYLCASSLTGGNWHTDTQYFGPGTRLTVL.

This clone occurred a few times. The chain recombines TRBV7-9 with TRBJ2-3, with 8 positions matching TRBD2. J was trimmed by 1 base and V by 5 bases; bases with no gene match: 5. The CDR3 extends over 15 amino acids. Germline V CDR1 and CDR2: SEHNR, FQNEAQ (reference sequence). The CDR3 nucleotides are TGTGCCAGCAGCCAAGCGGGAGCTCGCACAGATACGCAGTATTTT. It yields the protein CASSQAGARTDTQYF.